This TCR beta chain appears in the sequencing data of a study of vaccination effects on CD4 cells after COVID-19. Study-wide points: Convalescents' post-vaccination spike-reactive clones were chiefly new, vaccine-induced ones.

The V gene's germline CDR1 is SGHRS and CDR2 YFSETQ. The CDR3 runs to 14 residues. Trimming stripped 2 bases from V and 0 bases from J, with 8 bases between. Profiled with immunoSEQ multiplex PCR; TCRdb holds only in-frame clones, not every one. Among approximately 45,000 clones, approximately 74% were seen once, and the ten largest hold around 7.9%. Scientists isolated CD4+ T cells after an approximately 11-day culture period ended. The person's infection with SARS-CoV-2, confirmed by PCR, took place between March and December 2020. Cultures had half their medium replaced with IL-2 medium on days 3 and 7. With respect to this clone: Its antigen is as yet unknown.

The sample here was CD4+ T cells from PBMCs cultured without peptide, taken before COVID-19 vaccination. The sequence was obtained from a human donor who had a prior SARS-CoV-2 infection. The rearrangement links TRBV5-1 to TRBJ1-1; D gene ambiguous. CDR3 sequence (DNA): TGCGCCAGCAGCTTTCGAGAATTGAACACTGAAGCTTTCTTT. Protein product: CASSFRELNTEAFF.